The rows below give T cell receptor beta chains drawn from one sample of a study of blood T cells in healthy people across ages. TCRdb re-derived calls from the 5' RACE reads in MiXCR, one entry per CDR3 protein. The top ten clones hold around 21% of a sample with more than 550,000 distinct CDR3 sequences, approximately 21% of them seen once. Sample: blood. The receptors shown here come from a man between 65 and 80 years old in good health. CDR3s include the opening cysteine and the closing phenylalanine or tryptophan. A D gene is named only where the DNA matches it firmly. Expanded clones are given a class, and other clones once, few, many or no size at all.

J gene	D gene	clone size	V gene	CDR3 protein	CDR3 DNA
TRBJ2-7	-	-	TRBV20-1	CSARRTGLDYEQYF	TGCAGTGCTAGAAGAACAGGGTTGGATTACGAGCAGTACTTC
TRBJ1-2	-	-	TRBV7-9	CASSYGAAYGYTF	TGTGCCAGCAGCTACGGGGCAGCCTATGGCTACACCTTC
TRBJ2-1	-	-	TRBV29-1	CSVENSPLYNEQFF	TGCAGCGTTGAAAACAGTCCCCTCTACAATGAGCAGTTCTTC
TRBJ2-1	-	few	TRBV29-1	CTLRVAGVSYNEQFF	TGCACCCTGAGAGTGGCAGGGGTCTCCTACAATGAGCAGTTCTTC
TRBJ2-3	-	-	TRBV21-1	CASSLGLWTGVDTQYF	TGTGCCAGCAGCCTCGGTTTATGGACGGGAGTAGATACGCAGTATTTT
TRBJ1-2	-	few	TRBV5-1	CASSLLGEAYGYTF	TGCGCCAGCAGCTTGCTAGGGGAGGCTTATGGCTACACCTTC
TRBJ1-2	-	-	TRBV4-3	CASSQDQTYKPYGYTF	TGCGCCAGCAGCCAAGATCAGACGTACAAACCCTATGGCTACACCTTC
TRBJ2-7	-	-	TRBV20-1	CSASPLAPSSYEQYF	TGCAGTGCTAGCCCCCTGGCCCCGAGCTCCTACGAGCAGTACTTC
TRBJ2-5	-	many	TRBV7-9	CASSLVPERETQYF	TGTGCCAGCAGCTTAGTACCCGAGAGGGAGACCCAGTACTTC
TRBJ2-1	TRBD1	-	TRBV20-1	CSARRGDRLDNGQFF	TGCAGTGCCCGAAGGGGGGACAGGCTCGACAATGGGCAGTTCTTC
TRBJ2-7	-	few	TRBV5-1	CASSALTGYEQYF	TGCGCCAGCAGCGCGCTAACGGGCTACGAGCAGTACTTC
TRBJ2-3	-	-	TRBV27	CASNQGSSTDTQYF	TGTGCCAGCAATCAGGGCTCTAGCACAGATACGCAGTATTTT
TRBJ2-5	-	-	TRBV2	CASSFEDRYQETQYF	TGTGCCAGCAGTTTCGAAGATCGGTACCAAGAGACCCAGTACTTC
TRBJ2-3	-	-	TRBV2	CASRVSFTDTQYF	TGTGCCAGCAGGGTTAGCTTCACGGATACGCAGTATTTT
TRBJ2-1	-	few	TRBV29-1	CSVALANEQFF	TGCAGCGTTGCACTCGCGAATGAGCAGTTCTTC
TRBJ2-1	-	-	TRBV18	CASSPMTAYGEQFF	TGTGCCAGCTCACCAATGACTGCGTACGGGGAGCAGTTCTTC
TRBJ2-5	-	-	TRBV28	CASSRSADSWETQYF	TGTGCCAGCAGCCGATCAGCGGACAGCTGGGAGACCCAGTACTTC
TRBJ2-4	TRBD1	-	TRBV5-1	CASSSQTGVRDIQYF	TGCGCCAGCAGCTCTCAGACAGGGGTCAGAGACATTCAGTACTTC
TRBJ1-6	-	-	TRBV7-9	CASSLVQVNSPLHF	TGTGCCAGCAGCTTGGTACAGGTTAATTCACCCCTCCACTTT
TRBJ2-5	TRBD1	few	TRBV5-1	CASSTGTGEETQYF	TGCGCCAGTTCTACCGGGACAGGGGAAGAGACCCAGTACTTC
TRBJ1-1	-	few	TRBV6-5	CASSYTGPMNTEAFF	TGTGCCAGCAGTTACACCGGACCGATGAACACTGAAGCTTTCTTT
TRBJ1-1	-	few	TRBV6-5	CASRATLNTEAFF	TGTGCCAGCAGGGCGACGTTGAACACTGAAGCTTTCTTT
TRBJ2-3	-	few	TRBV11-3	CASSLRTGSSTDTQYF	TGTGCCAGCAGCTTAAGGACCGGTAGTAGCACAGATACGCAGTATTTT
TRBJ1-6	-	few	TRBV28	CALGAYNSPLHF	TGTGCCTTGGGGGCCTATAATTCACCCCTCCACTTT
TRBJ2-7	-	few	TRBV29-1	CSVEGVAYEQYF	TGCAGCGTTGAAGGAGTGGCCTACGAGCAGTACTTC
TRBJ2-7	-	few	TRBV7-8	CASSGPPSPYEQYF	TGTGCCAGCTCCGGGCCTCCTTCCCCCTACGAGCAGTACTTC
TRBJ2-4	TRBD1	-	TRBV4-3	CASSQDPDRGLAKNIQYF	TGCGCCAGCAGCCAAGATCCTGACAGGGGGTTGGCCAAAAACATTCAGTACTTC
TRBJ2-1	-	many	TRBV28	CASGYNEQFF	TGTGCCAGCGGATACAATGAGCAGTTCTTC
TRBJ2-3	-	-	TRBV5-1	CASSRSTDSDTQYF	TGCGCCAGCAGTCGATCTACAGATTCAGATACGCAGTATTTT
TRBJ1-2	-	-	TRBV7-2	CASSLDVGPVGIDYTF	TGTGCCAGCAGCTTAGATGTCGGACCGGTCGGAATAGACTACACCTTC
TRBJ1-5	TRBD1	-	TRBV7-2	CASTTGAGQPQHF	TGTGCCAGCACCACAGGGGCGGGCCAGCCCCAGCATTTT
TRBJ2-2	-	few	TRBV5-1	CASTMTGANTGELFF	TGCGCCAGCACCATGACAGGAGCGAACACCGGGGAGCTGTTTTTT